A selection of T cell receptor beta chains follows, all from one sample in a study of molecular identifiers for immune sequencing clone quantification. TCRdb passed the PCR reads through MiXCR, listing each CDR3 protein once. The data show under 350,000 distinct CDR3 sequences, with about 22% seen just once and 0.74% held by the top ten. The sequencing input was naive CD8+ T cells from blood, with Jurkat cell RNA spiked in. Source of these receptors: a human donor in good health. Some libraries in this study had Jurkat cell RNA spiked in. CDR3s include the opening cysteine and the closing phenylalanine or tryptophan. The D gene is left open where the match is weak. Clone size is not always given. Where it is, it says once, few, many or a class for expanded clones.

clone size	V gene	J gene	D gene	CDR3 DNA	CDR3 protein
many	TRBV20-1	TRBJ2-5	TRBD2	TGCAGTGCTGAGACTAGCGGGGGGACTCAAGAGACCCAGTACTTC	CSAETSGGTQETQYF
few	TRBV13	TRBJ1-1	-	TGTGCCAGCAGCTCCCCCCAGGGAAGTATGAACACTGAAGCTTTCTTT	CASSSPQGSMNTEAFF
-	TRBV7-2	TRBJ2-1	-	TGTGCCAGCAGCTTAGCTAGCGTGGCTTACAATGAGCAGTTCTTC	CASSLASVAYNEQFF
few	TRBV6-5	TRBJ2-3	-	TGTGCCAGCAGTTACTCGGTAGGGTATCCAGATACGCAGTATTTT	CASSYSVGYPDTQYF
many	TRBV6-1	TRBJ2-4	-	TGTGCCACCTTTCTACTAGCCAAAAACATTCAGTACTTC	CATFLLAKNIQYF
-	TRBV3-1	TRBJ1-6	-	TGTGCCAGCAGCCAAGACCCATTCACCCTCCACTTT	CASSQDPFTLHF
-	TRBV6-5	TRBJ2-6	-	TGTGCCAGCAGTCCCTTCCCAGGTATCTCTGGGGCCAACGTCCTGACTTTC	CASSPFPGISGANVLTF
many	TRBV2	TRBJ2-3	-	TGTGCCAGCACGGGAATCGGGGTTGTAACAGATACGCAGTATTTT	CASTGIGVVTDTQYF
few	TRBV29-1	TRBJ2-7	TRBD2	TGCAGCGTTATGGGTCTAGCGGGAGAAAGGAGGTACGAGCAGTACTTC	CSVMGLAGERRYEQYF
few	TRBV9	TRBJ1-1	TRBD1	TGTGCCAGCAGCGTAGACCCAGGGGGACTGAACACTGAAGCTTTCTTT	CASSVDPGGLNTEAFF
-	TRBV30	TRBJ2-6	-	TGTGCCTGGAGCGTAAGCTCTGGGGCCAACGTCCTGACTTTC	CAWSVSSGANVLTF